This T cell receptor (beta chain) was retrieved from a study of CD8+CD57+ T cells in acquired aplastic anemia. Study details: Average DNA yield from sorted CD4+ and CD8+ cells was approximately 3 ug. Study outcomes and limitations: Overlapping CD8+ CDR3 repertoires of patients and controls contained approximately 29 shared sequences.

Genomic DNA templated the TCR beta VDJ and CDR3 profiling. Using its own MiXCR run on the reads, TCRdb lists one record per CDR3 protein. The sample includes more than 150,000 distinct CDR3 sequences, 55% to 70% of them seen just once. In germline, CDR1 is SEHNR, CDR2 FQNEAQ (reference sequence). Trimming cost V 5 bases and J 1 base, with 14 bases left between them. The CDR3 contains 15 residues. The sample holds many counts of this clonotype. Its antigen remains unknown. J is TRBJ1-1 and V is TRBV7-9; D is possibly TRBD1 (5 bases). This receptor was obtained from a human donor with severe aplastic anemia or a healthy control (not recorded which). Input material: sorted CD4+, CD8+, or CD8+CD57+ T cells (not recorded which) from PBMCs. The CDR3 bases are TGTGCCAGCAGCCCCCCCAAGGGGAAGAACACTGAAGCTTTCTTT. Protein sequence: CASSPPKGKNTEAFF.